This passage covers 25 T cell receptor beta chains from one sample sequenced in a study of blood T cell repertoires in COVID-19. Data came from immunoSEQ multiplex PCR; TCRdb stores just in-frame clones and leaves some out. The table has 150,000 to 200,000 clones, around 76% seen once. Input material: PBMCs or T cells enriched from blood (not recorded which). Receptors were obtained from a woman in her forties or fifties with acute COVID-19.

The chain links TRBV7-2 to TRBJ1-4; D gene uncertain. Deletions cut 1 base from V and 1 base from J, with 4 bases between. Germline V CDR1 and CDR2: SGHTA, FQGNSA. CDR3 length: 14 residues. This chain's CDR3 is CASSLGVTNEKLFF. DNA for the CDR3: TGTGCCAGCAGCTTAGGAGTAACTAATGAAAAACTGTTTTTT.

The rearrangement joins TRBV5-8 to TRBJ1-2, with D possibly TRBD1 on 5 matching bases. The CDR3 runs 13 residues. Germline loops: CDR1 SGHTS, CDR2 YDEGEE. Trimming took off 3 bases at V and 5 bases at J, with 11 bases between the two ends. DNA of the CDR3: TGTGCCAGCAGCTGGGGGGTAGGATATGGCTACACCTTC. This translates into CASSWGVGYGYTF. The complete variable domain, with remaining parts taken from reference TRBV5-8 and TRBJ1-2, reads EAGVTQSPTHLIKTRGQQATLRCSPISGHTSVYWYQQALGLGLQFLLWYDEGEERNRGNFPPRFSGRQFPNYSSELNVNALELEDSALYLCASSWGVGYGYTFGSGTRLTVV.

The genes are TRBV3-1 (or the pseudogene TRBV3-2) and TRBJ2-6, with D perhaps matching TRBD1 (6 bases). In germline, CDR1 is LGHDT, CDR2 YNNKEL (reference sequence). This CDR3 region has 17 residues. V gave up 6 bases and J gave up 0 bases, with 15 bases separating them. The CDR3 is CASRPRTEISGANVLTF. In DNA, the CDR3 is TGTGCCAGCAGACCAAGGACAGAGATCTCTGGGGCCAACGTCCTGACTTTC.

This clone came up a few times. A junction boundary mismatches the germline segment, possibly from a read error. The J gene is TRBJ1-1, the V gene TRBV7-7, with D possibly TRBD1 on 5 matching bases. This CDR3 region has 16 residues. Germline V CDR1 and CDR2: SSHAT, FNYEAQ (reference sequence). Here the CDR3 DNA reads TGTGCTAGCAGCTTAGCGGGAACAGGAACCCACAGGGAAGCTTTCTTT. This translates into CASSLAGTGTHREAFF.

The sample holds a few counts of this clone. The rearrangement links TRBV28 to TRBJ1-2, with D possibly matching TRBD1 (6 bases). Germline V gives CDR1 MDHEN, CDR2 SYDVKM. Trimming left V 11 bases short and J 0 bases short, with 10 bases between. The CDR3 is made up of 12 amino acids. The CDR3 nucleotides read TGTGCCGTGGGGGCCACTAACTATGGCTACACCTTC. This encodes CAVGATNYGYTF.

There are a few counts of this clone. This chain uses TRBV12-3 or TRBV12-4 with TRBJ1-5, with D unclear. Trimming took 6 bases from V and 4 from J, leaving 10 bases between them. CDR3 length: 13 amino acids. The CDR3 here is CASSPAGNQPQHF. CDR3 DNA: TGTGCCAGCAGCCCGGCAGGAAATCAGCCCCAGCATTTT.

V gene TRBV6-5 combines with J gene TRBJ1-5, with D possibly TRBD1 on 5 matching bases. Germline V lookup: CDR1 MNHEY, CDR2 SVGAGI. There are 14 residues in the CDR3. Trimming removed 7 bases from V and 9 bases from J, with 19 bases in between. The CDR3, as DNA: TGTGCCAGCAAAGAACAGGAACCCCAGCCGCCCCAGCATTTT. Translated: CASKEQEPQPPQHF.

The chain is built from TRBV4-2 and TRBJ2-2, with 8 positions matching TRBD1. The germline V gene encodes CDR1 LGHNA and CDR2 YNFKEQ. The ends lost 0 bases at V and 6 bases at J; junction bases unmatched: 3. This CDR3 has 15 amino acids. The CDR3 sequence: CASSQEGTGPGELFF. The CDR3 bases are TGTGCCAGCAGCCAAGAAGGGACAGGTCCCGGGGAGCTGTTTTTT.

This clone was counted once. V and J are TRBV28 and TRBJ1-2; D unclear. Trimming removed 3 bases from V and 8 bases from J, with 10 bases in between. Germline assignment: CDR1 MDHEN and CDR2 SYDVKM. The CDR3 is made up of 12 amino acids. In DNA, the CDR3 is TGTGCCAGCAGTTTGACAAACAGAGGCTACACCTTC. It yields the protein CASSLTNRGYTF.

This rearrangement joins TRBV7-2 to TRBJ2-3; TRBD1 matches 9 bases. V trimming: 6 bases; J trimming: 6 bases; junction bases outside the gene matches: 7. Per germline, CDR1 SGHTA and CDR2 FQGNSA. The CDR3 totals 14 residues. CDR3 nucleotide sequence: TGTGCCAGCAGACTACAGGGGGCGTCCGATACGCAGTATTTT. Amino acids: CASRLQGASDTQYF.

The V call is TRBV24-1, the J call TRBJ2-2, with D hard to call. Per germline, CDR1 KGHDR and CDR2 SFDVKD. The CDR3 consists of 14 residues. V lost 7 bases to trimming and J lost 3 bases, with 11 bases between them. CDR3 in DNA: TGTGCCACCAGGGGCCAACCCCACACCGGGGAGCTGTTTTTT. Translation: CATRGQPHTGELFF.

The chain recombines TRBV6-4 with TRBJ2-6; possibly TRBD1 for D (6 bases). The germline V and J ends were trimmed by 6 bases and 0 bases, with 15 bases remaining between them. The CDR3 is 17 amino acids. Germline values: CDR1 MRHNA, CDR2 SNTAGT. The CDR3: CASSPTWTDSGANVLTF. DNA of the CDR3: TGTGCCAGCAGCCCTACGTGGACAGACTCTGGGGCCAACGTCCTGACTTTC.

The chain has TRBV21-1 and TRBJ2-7; the table's D gene call, TRBD2, was not cross checked with the DNA. TRBV21-1 is designated a pseudogene. This CDR3 contains 10 residues. In DNA, the CDR3 is TGTGCCAGCAGTACCGGGGAGCAGTACGTC. Amino acid sequence: CASSTGEQYV.

The rearrangement links TRBV27 to TRBJ1-5, with 10 bases aligning to TRBD1. The V and J ends lost 5 bases and 6 bases, in that order; junction bases with no gene match: 13. Germline V gene data show CDR1 as MNHEY and CDR2 as SMNVEV (reference sequence). The CDR3 covers 17 residues. The CDR3 here is CASSKRQGAGGIQPQHF. CDR3 nucleotides: TGTGCCAGCAGTAAGAGACAGGGGGCGGGAGGGATTCAGCCCCAGCATTTT.

The V call is TRBV28, the J call TRBJ2-3, with D uncertain. The germline CDR1 and CDR2 sequences are MDHEN and SYDVKM. The CDR3 spans 12 residues. V was pared by 10 bases and J by 5 bases, with 13 bases between. The CDR3 DNA is TGTGCCACCACTTTAGACTTAGATACGCAGTATTTT. Translation gives CATTLDLDTQYF.

This clone was seen more than once but under ten times. The CDR3 loop reads CASAGGGGTGELFF. The CDR3 coding sequence is TGTGCCAGCGCCGGGGGTGGGGGCACCGGGGAGCTGTTTTTT. The rearrangement joins TRBV28 to TRBJ2-2, with TRBD2 as a possible D gene (6 bases). The germline gives CDR1 MDHEN, CDR2 SYDVKM. Trimming took 8 bases from V and 4 from J, leaving 14 bases between them. The CDR3 totals 14 residues.

This sequence joins TRBV28 and TRBJ1-1; TRBD1 might be the D (6 bases). The CDR3 extends over 15 amino acids. Trimming took off 6 bases at V and 0 bases at J, with 14 bases between the two ends. Germline assignment: CDR1 MDHEN and CDR2 SYDVKM. The CDR3 protein is CASSSPTGMNTEAFF. The CDR3 DNA reads as TGTGCCAGCAGCTCCCCGACAGGTATGAACACTGAAGCTTTCTTT.

The table lists this clone with many counts. This chain joins TRBV2 and TRBJ1-1; a weak D match, TRBD1 (5 bases). This CDR3 region has 16 residues. CDR1 and CDR2 from the germline V gene are SNHLY and FYNNEI. Trimming left V 2 bases short and J 5 bases short, with 18 bases between. The DNA for the CDR3 is TGTGCCAGCAGTGAATCGATTGGGCCAGGGAGGACTGAAGCTTTCTTT. The encoded protein is CASSESIGPGRTEAFF.

Only one count was recorded for this clone. The J gene is TRBJ2-5, the V gene TRBV13, with TRBD2 matching 12 bases. With 2 bases clipped from V and 3 bases from J, the junction kept 4 bases outside the gene matches. The CDR3 loop spans 16 amino acids. Germline lookup yields CDR1 PRHDT and CDR2 FYEKMQ (reference sequence). The CDR3, as DNA: TGTGCCAGCAGCTTACCCGGACTAGCGGGGAAAGAGACCCAGTACTTC. Protein: CASSLPGLAGKETQYF.

This clone turned up a few times. The rearrangement joins TRBV5-5 to TRBJ1-2; 7 bases match TRBD1. The CDR3 consists of 17 residues. Germline V gives CDR1 SGHKS, CDR2 YYEKEE (reference sequence). V lost 5 bases, J lost 6 bases, and 19 bases stayed unmatched. CDR3 DNA: TGTGCCAGCAGGCAGAAAACAGGGGATCTCTTCGGCGATGGCTACACCTTC. Amino acid sequence: CASRQKTGDLFGDGYTF.

The rearrangement uses TRBV13 and TRBJ1-2, with TRBD1 matching over 11 bases. The CDR3 extends over 18 amino acids. V lost 5 bases and J lost 1; bases outside the gene matches: 12. CDR1 and CDR2 (germline): PRHDT, FYEKMQ (reference sequence). CDR3 in DNA: TGTGCCAGCAGCATTGGACAGGGGGCAACGTCTTATAACTATGGCTACACCTTC. Its translation is CASSIGQGATSYNYGYTF. Full variable domain (rest looked up from reference TRBV13 and TRBJ1-2): AAGVIQSPRHLIKEKRETATLKCYPIPRHDTVYWYQQGPGQDPQFLISFYEKMQSDKGSIPDRFSAQQFSDYHSELNMSSLELGDSALYFCASSIGQGATSYNYGYTFGSGTRLTVV.

The chain recombines TRBV29-1 with TRBJ2-1; 14 bases fit TRBD2. This CDR3 comprises 15 residues. J gave up 3 bases and V 4 bases, and 2 bases lay outside the gene matches. Germline V gene sequence: CDR1 SQVTM, CDR2 ANQGSEA. CDR3 nucleotide sequence: TGCAGCGTTGGGACTAGCGGGGGGATCTACAATGAGCAGTTCTTC. Translation gives CSVGTSGGIYNEQFF.

CDR3 bases: TGTGCCAGCACCCCCGACGGCAGGGTGGTTTCGGAAGATGGCTACACCTTC. It encodes CASTPDGRVVSEDGYTF. The V gene is TRBV11-2, the J gene TRBJ1-2; tentative D call: TRBD1 (5 bases). Deletions cut 7 bases from V and 6 bases from J, with 27 bases between. The CDR3 spans 17 residues. Germline CDR1 is SGHAT and CDR2 is FQNNGV.

The CDR3 nucleotides are TGTGCCAGCAAACTAGGCGGGGACGGGGAGACCCAGTACTTC. Translating it yields CASKLGGDGETQYF. The rearrangement links TRBV6-5 to TRBJ2-5, with D possibly matching TRBD2 (6 bases). Germline CDR1 reads MNHEY; CDR2 reads SVGAGI. V was pared by 7 bases and J by 5 bases, with 17 bases between. The CDR3 totals 14 residues.

The gene calls are TRBV7-6 and TRBJ1-4, with TRBD1 as a possible D gene (5 bases). In germline, CDR1 is SGHVS, CDR2 FNYEAQ. This CDR3 comprises 17 residues. V lost 1 base and J 0 bases, leaving 12 bases between the germline ends. This chain's CDR3 is CASSLGPGGATNEKLFF. The CDR3 DNA is TGTGCCAGCAGCTTAGGGCCGGGGGGAGCAACTAATGAAAAACTGTTTTTT. Complete variable domain (other parts from reference TRBV7-6 and TRBJ1-4): GAGVSQSPRYKVTKRGQDVALRCDPISGHVSLYWYRQALGQGPEFLTYFNYEAQQDKSGLPNDRFSAERPEGSISTLTIQRTEQRDSAMYRCASSLGPGGATNEKLFFGSGTQLSVL.